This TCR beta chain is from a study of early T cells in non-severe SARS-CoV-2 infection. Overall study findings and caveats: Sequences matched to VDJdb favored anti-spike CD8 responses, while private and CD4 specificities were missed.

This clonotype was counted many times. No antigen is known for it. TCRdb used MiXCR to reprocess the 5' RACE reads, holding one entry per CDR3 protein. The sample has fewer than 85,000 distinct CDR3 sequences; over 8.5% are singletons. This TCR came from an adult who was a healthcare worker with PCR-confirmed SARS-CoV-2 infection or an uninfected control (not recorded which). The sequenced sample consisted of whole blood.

CDR3 protein: CASRGPKGNEQYF. The CDR3 nucleotides are TGTGCCAGCAGGGGTCCCAAAGGGAACGAGCAGTACTTC. V gene TRBV12-3 or TRBV12-4 combines with J gene TRBJ2-7; D is uncertain. Trimming removed 6 bases from V and 5 bases from J, with 14 bases in between. There are 13 residues in the CDR3.